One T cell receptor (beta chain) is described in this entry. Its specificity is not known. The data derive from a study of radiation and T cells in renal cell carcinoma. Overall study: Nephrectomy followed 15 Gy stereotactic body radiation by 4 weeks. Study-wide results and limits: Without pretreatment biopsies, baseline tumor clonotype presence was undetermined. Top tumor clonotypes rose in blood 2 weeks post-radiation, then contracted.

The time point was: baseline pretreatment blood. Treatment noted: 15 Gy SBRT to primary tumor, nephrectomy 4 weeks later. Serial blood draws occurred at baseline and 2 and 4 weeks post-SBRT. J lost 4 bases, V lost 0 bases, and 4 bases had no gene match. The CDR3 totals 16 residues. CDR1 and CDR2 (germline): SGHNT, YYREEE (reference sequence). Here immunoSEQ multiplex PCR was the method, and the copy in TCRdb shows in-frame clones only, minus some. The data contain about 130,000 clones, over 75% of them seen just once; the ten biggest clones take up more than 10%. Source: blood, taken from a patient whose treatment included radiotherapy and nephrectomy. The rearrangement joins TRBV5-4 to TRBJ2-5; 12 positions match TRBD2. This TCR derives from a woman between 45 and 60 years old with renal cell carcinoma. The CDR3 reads CASSLDLAGGSETQYF. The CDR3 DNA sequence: TGTGCCAGCAGCTTGGATCTAGCGGGAGGGTCAGAGACCCAGTACTTC. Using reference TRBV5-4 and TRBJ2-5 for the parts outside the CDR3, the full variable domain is ETGVTQSPTHLIKTRGQQVTLRCSSQSGHNTVSWYQQALGQGPQFIFQYYREEENGRGNFPPRFSGLQFPNYSSELNVNALELDDSALYLCASSLDLAGGSETQYFGPGTRLLVL.